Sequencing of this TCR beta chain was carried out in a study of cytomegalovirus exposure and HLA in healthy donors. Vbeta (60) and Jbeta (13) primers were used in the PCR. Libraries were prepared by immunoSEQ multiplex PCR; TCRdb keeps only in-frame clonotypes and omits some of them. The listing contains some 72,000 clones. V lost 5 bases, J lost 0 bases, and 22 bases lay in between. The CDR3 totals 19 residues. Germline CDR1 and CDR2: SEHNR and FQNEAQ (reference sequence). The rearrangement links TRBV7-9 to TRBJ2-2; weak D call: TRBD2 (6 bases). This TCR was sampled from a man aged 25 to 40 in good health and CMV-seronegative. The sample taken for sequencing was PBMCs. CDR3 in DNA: TGTGCCAGCAGCCCCCTCTTGGCTAGCGAGCTTGCGAACACCGGGGAGCTGTTTTTT. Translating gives CASSPLLASELANTGELFF.